This TCR beta chain was sequenced during a study of shared clonotypes between healthy human individuals. As for the study in general: The study drew on a couple of women and three men aged 18 to 49 as donors.

Trimming stripped 6 bases from V and 5 bases from J, with 8 bases between. This CDR3 is built from 12 residues. From germline, CDR1 is MNHEY and CDR2 SVGAGI. A CD45RA+ naive subset and a CD45RA-negative memory subset were split from CD4+ cells. The table came from immunoSEQ multiplex PCR; TCRdb's copy has only in-frame clones and leaves some out. The sample holds 2 million or so clones; 85% to 95% are singletons and the top ten take roughly 0.13%. V and J are TRBV6-5 and TRBJ1-5; TRBD1 is a possible D gene (6 bases). The source is a man younger than 35 in good health. The specimen was naive CD4+ T cells sorted from blood. Subset here: CD45RA+ positively selected. In DNA, the CDR3 is TGTGCCAGCAGACAGGGACATCAGCCCCAGCATTTT. It translates to CASRQGHQPQHF.